Listed here are 18 T cell receptor beta chains from one sample, sequenced in a study of T cell responses to AZD1222 COVID-19 vaccine listed by TCRdb under 2021. Taken with the paper, the label for time point translates to: about 28 days (+/-7) after the second vaccine dose. The sample's treatment or condition, from its label and the paper: meningococcal conjugate vaccine given as trial control. Libraries were prepared through the immunoSEQ multiplex PCR assay. TCRdb took this table from immuneACCESS and kept in-frame rearrangements with V and J called. Such tables lack part of the clones; where checked against another copy, unresolved V genes explain under half of the gap, and the rest is unexplained. The sample has 150,000 to 200,000 clones on record, about 87% of them singletons. The ten largest account for approximately 4.2% of the sample. The material was peripheral blood, obtained 28 days after the second dose of the MenACWY control vaccine. These receptors all stem from an adult who received the MenACWY meningococcal vaccine as a control.

This clone was seen a handful of times. CDR3 region: CASSHQSRAFGQPQHF. The DNA for the CDR3 is TGTGCCAGCAGTCACCAGTCTCGGGCCTTCGGGCAGCCCCAGCATTTT. The genes are TRBV28 and TRBJ1-5, with unresolved D. With 5 bases removed from V and 7 bases from J, the gap between germline ends came to 21 bases. CDR1 and CDR2 (germline): MDHEN, SYDVKM. The CDR3 is made up of 16 amino acids. The full variable domain, its missing parts supplied by reference TRBV28 and TRBJ1-5, is DVKVTQSSRYLVKRTGEKVFLECVQDMDHENMFWYRQDPGLGLRLIYFSYDVKMKEKGDIPEGYSVSREKKERFSLILESASTNQTSMYLCASSHQSRAFGQPQHFGDGTRLSIL.

The V gene is TRBV19, the J gene TRBJ1-3, with no clear D. The CDR3 totals 13 residues. With 10 bases removed from V and 4 bases from J, the gap between germline ends came to 14 bases. In germline, CDR1 is LNHDA, CDR2 SQIVND (reference sequence). The DNA for the CDR3 is TGTGCCACCAGTAACGCCCCAGGAAACACCATATATTTT. Translating gives CATSNAPGNTIYF. Together with reference TRBV19 and TRBJ1-3, the CDR3 gives the full variable domain: DGGITQSPKYLFRKEGQNVTLSCEQNLNHDAMYWYRQDPGQGLRLIYYSQIVNDFQKGDIAEGYSVSREKKESFPLTVTSAQKNPTAFYLCATSNAPGNTIYFGEGSWLTVV.

The table lists this clone with a count of one. The CDR3 bases are TGTGCCAGCTCATCGGACAGGAATGAAAAACTGTTTTTT. It specifies CASSSDRNEKLFF. V is TRBV18 and J is TRBJ1-4; 7 positions match TRBD1. From germline, CDR1 is KGHSH and CDR2 LQKENI. Trimming cost V 5 bases and J 5 bases; bases outside gene matches: 2. The CDR3 runs to 13 residues.

The chain links TRBV18 to TRBJ2-2; 8 positions agree with TRBD2. Per the germline V gene, CDR1 is KGHSH and CDR2 is LQKENI. Unmatched junction bases numbered 6, after V lost 3 bases and J lost 6 bases. The CDR3 covers 15 residues. CDR3 residues: CASSPPGRASGELFF. The CDR3 nucleotides read TGTGCCAGCTCACCCCCCGGGAGGGCCTCCGGGGAGCTGTTTTTT.

The chain recombines TRBV6-5 with TRBJ1-2, with D unresolved. Trimming stripped 2 bases from V and 7 bases from J, with 5 bases between. The CDR3 spans 11 residues. Germline V gene lookup returns CDR1 MNHEY and CDR2 SVGAGI. The CDR3 nucleotides read TGTGCCAGCAGTTACGGCTTTGGCTACACCTTC. Protein: CASSYGFGYTF.

The chain joins TRBV19 to TRBJ2-3; no definite D call. The CDR3 totals 13 residues. V was shortened by 8 bases and J by 2 bases, with 11 bases between the two germline ends. The germline V gene has CDR1 LNHDA and CDR2 SQIVND (reference sequence). In nucleotides, the CDR3 is TGTGCCAGTGCTAACTTTCCCACAGATACGCAGTATTTT. Amino acids: CASANFPTDTQYF.

The gene calls are TRBV2 and TRBJ2-1; 7 bases fit TRBD2. V was pared by 1 base and J by 3 bases, with 3 bases of the junction left unmatched. The CDR3 runs to 15 residues. Germline CDR1 SNHLY, CDR2 FYNNEI. The CDR3 coding sequence is TGTGCCAGCAGTGAAGGGACTAGTGGCTACAATGAGCAGTTCTTC. The encoded protein is CASSEGTSGYNEQFF.

The chain carries TRBV19 and TRBJ1-1; possible D gene TRBD1, 5 bases. The germline CDR1 and CDR2 sequences are LNHDA and SQIVND (reference sequence). CDR3 length: 14 residues. V shed 10 bases and J shed 1 base, with 16 bases lying between them. The CDR3 sequence: CATVPGRPNTEAFF. The CDR3 DNA is TGTGCCACCGTCCCGGGACGGCCGAACACTGAAGCTTTCTTT.

The chain couples TRBV3-1 (or the pseudogene TRBV3-2) to TRBJ1-4; D not resolved. CDR3 size: 15 residues. The V and J ends lost 7 bases and 2 bases respectively, with 14 bases between them. Germline loops: CDR1 LGHDT, CDR2 YNNKEL (reference sequence). CDR3 protein: CASTRSESTNEKLFF. The DNA of the CDR3 is TGTGCCAGCACAAGGAGCGAGTCCACTAATGAAAAACTGTTTTTT.

This sequence joins TRBV3-1 (or the pseudogene TRBV3-2) and TRBJ2-7; D remains unclear. The CDR3 sequence is 13 residues long. V was shortened by 1 base and J by 3 bases, with 7 bases between the two germline ends. Looked up from germline, CDR1 is LGHDT and CDR2 is YNNKEL (reference sequence). The CDR3 DNA reads TGTGCCAGCAGCCAAGGGGGAAACTACGAGCAGTACTTC. Encoded protein: CASSQGGNYEQYF.

As to this clone: The limits of the CDR3 on the DNA are not certain, so only TCRdb's listed CDR3 is given. J is TRBJ2-4 and V is TRBV6-6; the DNA was not compared with TRBD1, the D call given in the table. The CDR3 totals 14 residues, both ends included. Germline V lookup: CDR1 MNHNY, CDR2 SVGAGI (reference sequence). This chain's CDR3 is CASSSSDTKNIQYF.

This sequence joins TRBV11-2 and TRBJ1-4, with 11 bases matching TRBD1. Germline V lookup: CDR1 SGHAT, CDR2 FQNNGV. V was pared by 2 bases and J by 2 bases, with 4 bases of the junction left unmatched. This CDR3 comprises 17 residues. The CDR3 here is CASSLIGQGATNEKLFF. In nucleotides, the CDR3 is TGTGCCAGCAGCTTAATCGGACAGGGGGCGACTAATGAAAAACTGTTTTTT. Full variable domain (outside the CDR3, taken from reference TRBV11-2 and TRBJ1-4): EAGVAQSPRYKIIEKRQSVAFWCNPISGHATLYWYQQILGQGPKLLIQFQNNGVVDDSQLPKDRFSAERLKGVDSTLKIQPAKLEDSAVYLCASSLIGQGATNEKLFFGSGTQLSVL.

The genes are TRBV18 and TRBJ1-3, with D tentatively TRBD1 (5 bases). V lost 1 base and J lost 8, with 15 bases in between. The CDR3 sequence is 15 residues long. CDR1 is KGHSH and CDR2 is LQKENI in the germline V gene. The CDR3 nucleotides are TGTGCCAGCTCACCACGACAGACAGTCCAGGACACCATATATTTT. It yields the protein CASSPRQTVQDTIYF. Full variable domain (outside the CDR3, taken from reference TRBV18 and TRBJ1-3): NAGVMQNPRHLVRRRGQEARLRCSPMKGHSHVYWYRQLPEEGLKFMVYLQKENIIDESGMPKERFSAEFPKEGPSILRIQQVVRGDSAAYFCASSPRQTVQDTIYFGEGSWLTVV.

J is TRBJ2-2 and V is TRBV28; perhaps TRBD2 as D (5 bases). Germline V CDR1 and CDR2: MDHEN, SYDVKM. V lost 6 bases, J lost 2 bases, and 13 bases lay in between. The CDR3 spans 15 residues. The CDR3 reads CASRPLRGNTGELFF. As DNA, the CDR3 is TGTGCCAGCAGGCCACTCCGGGGTAACACCGGGGAGCTGTTTTTT.

In DNA form, the CDR3 reads TGTGCCAGCAGCGTAGAGGGAGGCCCCTTTGGGGCCCAGCATTTT. Its protein product is CASSVEGGPFGAQHF. The gene calls are TRBV9 and TRBJ1-5; D uncertain. There are 15 residues in the CDR3. The germline CDR1 and CDR2 sequences are SGDLS and YYNGEE. The V end was cut by 0 bases, the J end by 11 bases, with 18 bases between.

This chain uses TRBV10-3 with TRBJ2-7, with TRBD1 matching 9 bases. Trimming took 4 bases from V and 2 from J; bases not matched to a gene: 3. The CDR3 runs to 14 residues. CDR1 is ENHRY, CDR2 SYGVKD, per germline. CDR3 amino acids: CAISGGQGTYEQYF. DNA of the CDR3: TGTGCCATCAGTGGGGGACAGGGCACCTACGAGCAGTACTTC.

The chain is built from TRBV4-3 and TRBJ2-3; unclear D gene. CDR3 length: 16 amino acids. The ends were cut back, 1 base at V and 3 bases at J, with 14 bases in the middle. In germline, CDR1 is LGHNA, CDR2 YSLEER. The CDR3 loop reads CASSQGSKSGTDTQYF. For the CDR3, the DNA is TGCGCCAGCAGCCAAGGAAGTAAGTCTGGGACAGATACGCAGTATTTT.

This chain links TRBV2 with TRBJ1-4; maybe TRBD1 (5 bases). The CDR3 runs 15 residues. The V and J ends lost 4 bases and 2 bases respectively, with 11 bases between them. CDR1 and CDR2 from the germline V gene are SNHLY and FYNNEI. The CDR3 sequence: CASSGRTRTNEKLFF. Written as DNA, the CDR3 is TGTGCCAGCAGTGGGCGGACAAGGACTAATGAAAAACTGTTTTTT.